This is a list of T cell receptor beta chains from one sample in a study of PD-L1 blockade in urothelial cancer. The repertoire was sequenced with immunoSEQ multiplex PCR; TCRdb's copy has only in-frame clones and lacks some. The sample has about 55,000 clones, approximately 88% seen once. Sequencing used PBMCs, obtained around atezolizumab (anti-PD-L1) treatment. These receptor sequences come from a man between 45 and 60 years old with urothelial cancer. Both conserved end residues are part of each CDR3. The order of the fields is D gene, V gene, J gene, CDR3 DNA, CDR3 protein. A D gene is named only where the DNA matches it firmly.

D: NA; V: TRBV7-9; J: TRBJ1-1; DNA: TGTGCCAGCAGCTTATTCGCAGGGAACCCAGCGAACACTGAAGCTTTCTTT; CDR3: CASSLFAGNPANTEAFF
D: TRBD1; V: TRBV5-1; J: TRBJ2-5; DNA: TGCGCCAGCAGCTTGGGACAGGGGGCTGAGACCCAGTACTTC; CDR3: CASSLGQGAETQYF
D: TRBD1; V: TRBV6-6; J: TRBJ2-7; DNA: TGTGCCAGCAGTAAGTCGGGACAGGGGTATTACGAGCAGTACTTC; CDR3: CASSKSGQGYYEQYF
D: TRBD1; V: TRBV5-1; J: TRBJ2-7; DNA: TGCGCCAGCAGCATATCCGGGACAGGGACCTACGAGCAGTACTTC; CDR3: CASSISGTGTYEQYF
D: NA; V: TRBV23-1; J: TRBJ1-5; DNA: TGCGCCAGCAGTCAATCGGTGAGCTCTCAGGGGCCCAGCAATCAGCCCCAGCATTTT; CDR3: CASSQSVSSQGPSNQPQHF
D: NA; V: TRBV4-3; J: TRBJ2-2; DNA: TGCGCCAGCAGCCAGGAGTTCGGGGAGCTGTTTTTT; CDR3: CASSQEFGELFF
D: TRBD1; V: TRBV19; J: TRBJ1-6; DNA: TGTGCCAGTAGAACCGGGACAGCGTATAATTCACCCCTCCACTTT; CDR3: CASRTGTAYNSPLHF
D: NA; V: TRBV5-1; J: TRBJ2-5; DNA: TGCGCCAGCAGCTTGGGCCAGGGGGGTGGGGAGACCCAGTACTTC; CDR3: CASSLGQGGGETQYF
D: NA; V: TRBV7-9; J: TRBJ2-3; DNA: TGTGCCAGCAGCCAGAGCACAGATACGCAGTATTTT; CDR3: CASSQSTDTQYF
D: TRBD1; V: TRBV28; J: TRBJ1-5; DNA: TGTGCCAGCCGAGTCCCGGGACAGGGGAGCAATCAGCCCCAGCATTTT; CDR3: CASRVPGQGSNQPQHF
D: TRBD1; V: TRBV19; J: TRBJ2-7; DNA: TGTGCCAGTAGTAAGTCAGGGGGCGCTTACGAGCAGTACTTC; CDR3: CASSKSGGAYEQYF
D: NA; V: TRBV2; J: TRBJ2-3; DNA: TGTGCCAGCGTGGAGACCACCACAGATACGCAGTATTTT; CDR3: CASVETTTDTQYF
D: NA; V: TRBV4-3; J: TRBJ1-1; DNA: TGCGCCAGCAGCACCGGGGGAGGTAGACTTGTCTTT; CDR3: CASSTGGGRLVF
D: TRBD1; V: TRBV11-2; J: TRBJ2-6; DNA: TGTGCCAGCAGCTTAAACACAGGGGGCTCTGGGGCCAACGTCCTGACTTTC; CDR3: CASSLNTGGSGANVLTF
D: TRBD1; V: TRBV5-1; J: TRBJ1-2; DNA: TGCGCCAGCAGCGGCGGGACAGGGAGTGGCTATGGCTACACCTTC; CDR3: CASSGGTGSGYGYTF
D: NA; V: TRBV7-6; J: TRBJ1-5; DNA: TGTGCCAGCAGTCGAGAATCGGGGGGCGTTAGCAATCAGCCCCAGCATTTT; CDR3: CASSRESGGVSNQPQHF